The rows below give T cell receptor beta chains drawn from one sample of a study of cytomegalovirus exposure and HLA in healthy donors. Profiling relied on immunoSEQ multiplex PCR, and the TCRdb table lists in-frame clones only, not all of them. This sample has 100,000 or so clones; less than 80% occur once, and the top ten carry 3.5% to 5%. The source material was PBMCs. All receptors derive from a man aged 40-55 years in good health and CMV-seronegative. The CDR3 runs from the conserved cysteine through the conserved F or W. Fields, in order: V gene, J gene, clone size, D gene, CDR3 protein, CDR3 DNA. D genes are given only for firm matches. Only some rows state a clone size, as once, few, many or a class for expanded clones.

V gene: TRBV6-5
J gene: TRBJ2-5
clone size: NA
D gene: TRBD2
CDR3 protein: CASRPSGGATETQYF
CDR3 DNA: TGTGCCAGCAGACCTAGCGGGGGGGCCACAGAGACCCAGTACTTC

V gene: TRBV6-5
J gene: TRBJ1-1
clone size: few
D gene: NA
CDR3 protein: CASSSLGTEAFF
CDR3 DNA: TGTGCCAGCAGTTCACTAGGGACTGAAGCTTTCTTT

V gene: TRBV10-3
J gene: TRBJ1-1
clone size: NA
D gene: NA
CDR3 protein: CAISGQGSNEAFF
CDR3 DNA: TGTGCCATCAGCGGTCAGGGGTCAAATGAAGCTTTCTTT

V gene: TRBV7-8
J gene: TRBJ1-3
clone size: NA
D gene: NA
CDR3 protein: CASSFSSGRNTIYF
CDR3 DNA: TGTGCCAGCAGCTTTTCTTCAGGCAGAAACACCATATATTTT

V gene: TRBV18
J gene: TRBJ2-7
clone size: NA
D gene: TRBD1
CDR3 protein: CASSPWTGGDYEQYF
CDR3 DNA: TGTGCCAGCTCACCCTGGACAGGGGGCGACTACGAGCAGTACTTC

V gene: TRBV7-3
J gene: TRBJ1-3
clone size: NA
D gene: TRBD1
CDR3 protein: CASSLLPPGQGNTIYF
CDR3 DNA: TGTGCCAGCAGCCTATTACCGCCGGGACAGGGAAACACCATATATTTT

V gene: TRBV5-1
J gene: TRBJ2-3
clone size: few
D gene: NA
CDR3 protein: CASSLGLTTDTQYF
CDR3 DNA: TGCGCCAGCAGCTTGGGACTAACCACAGATACGCAGTATTTT

V gene: TRBV10-3
J gene: TRBJ1-3
clone size: NA
D gene: NA
CDR3 protein: CAISEGGTPGNTIYF
CDR3 DNA: TGTGCCATCAGTGAGGGGGGGACCCCTGGAAACACCATATATTTT

V gene: TRBV19
J gene: TRBJ1-4
clone size: NA
D gene: NA
CDR3 protein: CASTQSGRKEKLFF
CDR3 DNA: TGTGCCAGTACCCAGTCAGGAAGGAAGGAAAAACTGTTTTTT

V gene: TRBV6-1
J gene: TRBJ2-3
clone size: NA
D gene: TRBD1
CDR3 protein: CASSYGQGSTDTQYF
CDR3 DNA: TGTGCCAGCAGCTACGGACAGGGAAGCACAGATACGCAGTATTTT

V gene: TRBV7-2
J gene: TRBJ1-1
clone size: once
D gene: NA
CDR3 protein: CASSSERNTEAFF
CDR3 DNA: TGTGCCAGCAGCTCAGAAAGGAACACTGAAGCTTTCTTT

V gene: TRBV6-6
J gene: TRBJ1-5
clone size: NA
D gene: NA
CDR3 protein: CASSYSGAQPQHF
CDR3 DNA: TGTGCCAGCAGTTACAGTGGGGCTCAGCCCCAGCATTTT

V gene: TRBV6-5
J gene: TRBJ1-2
clone size: NA
D gene: NA
CDR3 protein: CASSWGDGYTF
CDR3 DNA: TGTGCCAGCAGTTGGGGGGATGGCTACACCTTC

V gene: TRBV5-6
J gene: TRBJ2-2
clone size: few
D gene: TRBD1
CDR3 protein: CASRQGEYTGELFF
CDR3 DNA: TGTGCCAGCCGACAGGGTGAATACACCGGGGAGCTGTTTTTT

V gene: TRBV5-8
J gene: TRBJ2-5
clone size: few
D gene: NA
CDR3 protein: CASSFDQETQYF
CDR3 DNA: TGTGCCAGCAGCTTCGACCAAGAGACCCAGTACTTC

V gene: TRBV6-5
J gene: TRBJ2-2
clone size: NA
D gene: TRBD1
CDR3 protein: CASSYDRGNTGELFF
CDR3 DNA: TGTGCCAGCAGTTACGACAGGGGGAACACCGGGGAGCTGTTTTTT

V gene: TRBV4-2
J gene: TRBJ2-2
clone size: NA
D gene: NA
CDR3 protein: CASSHGGTATGELFF
CDR3 DNA: TGTGCCAGCAGCCATGGCGGGACAGCAACCGGGGAGCTGTTTTTT

V gene: TRBV7-9
J gene: TRBJ2-1
clone size: NA
D gene: TRBD1
CDR3 protein: CASSSNRGTYNEQFF
CDR3 DNA: TGTGCCAGCAGCTCAAACAGGGGTACCTACAATGAGCAGTTCTTC

V gene: TRBV16
J gene: TRBJ2-2
clone size: NA
D gene: TRBD1
CDR3 protein: CASSLGQGNTGELFF
CDR3 DNA: TGTGCCAGCAGCCTGGGACAGGGAAACACCGGGGAGCTGTTTTTT

V gene: TRBV19
J gene: TRBJ1-1
clone size: NA
D gene: NA
CDR3 protein: CASRLDGMNTEAFF
CDR3 DNA: TGTGCCAGTAGGCTAGACGGAATGAACACTGAAGCTTTCTTT

V gene: TRBV20-1
J gene: TRBJ2-5
clone size: NA
D gene: NA
CDR3 protein: CSAGTETQHF
CDR3 DNA: TGCAGTGCTGGTACGGAGACCCAGCACTTC

V gene: TRBV27
J gene: TRBJ1-1
clone size: NA
D gene: NA
CDR3 protein: CASRNRESTEAFF
CDR3 DNA: TGTGCCAGCAGAAACAGGGAGAGCACTGAAGCTTTCTTT

V gene: TRBV4-2
J gene: TRBJ1-1
clone size: NA
D gene: NA
CDR3 protein: CASSQASRKNTEAFF
CDR3 DNA: TGTGCCAGCAGCCAAGCATCCAGGAAGAACACTGAAGCTTTCTTT

V gene: TRBV2
J gene: TRBJ1-1
clone size: NA
D gene: TRBD1
CDR3 protein: CASSTGDTEAFF
CDR3 DNA: TGTGCCAGCAGCACAGGGGACACTGAAGCTTTCTTT

V gene: TRBV5-1
J gene: TRBJ1-2
clone size: NA
D gene: TRBD1
CDR3 protein: CASSPGTAWGYGYTF
CDR3 DNA: TGCGCCAGCAGCCCTGGGACAGCCTGGGGGTATGGCTACACCTTC

V gene: TRBV6-5
J gene: TRBJ1-5
clone size: NA
D gene: NA
CDR3 protein: CASSPREGRWQPQHF
CDR3 DNA: TGTGCCAGCAGTCCCCGTGAAGGGAGGTGGCAGCCCCAGCATTTT

V gene: TRBV7-9
J gene: TRBJ1-3
clone size: few
D gene: TRBD1
CDR3 protein: CASSLARQGLLRNTIYF
CDR3 DNA: TGTGCCAGCAGCTTAGCCCGACAGGGTTTACTAAGAAACACCATATATTTT

V gene: TRBV10-3
J gene: TRBJ2-1
clone size: once
D gene: TRBD1
CDR3 protein: CAISSGQYNEQFF
CDR3 DNA: TGTGCCATCAGTTCGGGACAGTACAATGAGCAGTTCTTC